This T cell receptor beta chain emerged from a study of OX40 agonist ivuxolimab in advanced cancers. The V segment lost 5 bases and the J segment 4 bases; nucleotides outside the gene matches: 5. The CDR3 loop spans 15 amino acids. Looked up from germline, CDR1 is SEHNR and CDR2 is FQNEAQ (reference sequence). The table came from immunoSEQ multiplex PCR; TCRdb's copy has only in-frame clones and leaves some out. This sample carries more than 95,000 clones, around 94% of them seen once, and the ten largest clones take about 0.18%. This sample comprised CD4+ or CD8+ T cells sorted from blood, obtained in a trial of the OX40 agonist ivuxolimab. V gene TRBV7-9 combines with J gene TRBJ1-1, with 12 bases that match TRBD1. This sequence originates from an adult with an advanced solid tumor such as melanoma, head and neck, liver or kidney cancer. CDR3 bases: TGTGCCAGCAGCCCCGGGGACAGGGGGCCCACTGAAGCTTTCTTT. It codes for CASSPGDRGPTEAFF.